This T cell receptor (beta chain) was obtained from a study of blood T cell repertoires in COVID-19. Background on the study: PBMCs, B-cell-depleted T cells, or T cells were the source of the cDNA or gDNA that made up the material.

This clone appeared once. This CDR3 region has 15 residues. Looked up from germline, CDR1 is MNHEY and CDR2 is SVGAGI. The J segment lost 2 bases and the V segment lost 6 bases, leaving 9 bases of the junction unmatched. Method: immunoSEQ multiplex PCR; TCRdb's copy keeps in-frame clones and lacks some. There are roughly 190,000 clones in the sample; 86% occur only once, and approximately 11% lies in the top ten. What was sequenced was peripheral blood. The rearrangement uses TRBV6-5 and TRBJ1-2, with TRBD1 matching 7 bases. The sequence derives from a woman aged 55-70 years with COVID-19, enrolled during active disease. The CDR3 coding sequence is TGTGCCAGCAGAGTCGACAGGGATGCGAACTATGGCTACACCTTC. Amino acid sequence: CASRVDRDANYGYTF.